The rows below give T cell receptor beta chains drawn from one sample of a study of T cell responses to AZD1222 COVID-19 vaccine. Sequencing used immunoSEQ multiplex PCR; TCRdb keeps in-frame clones, though not all of them. The sample yields 180,000 or so clones, about 89% seen once. The specimen was peripheral blood, collected on day 0 of AZD1222 vaccination. These TCRs come from an adult in good health. The conserved cysteine and the conserved F or W are not part of the CDR3 here. D genes are given only for firm matches.

cdr3_aa d_call v_call
ASSYRTGPSSPLH TRBD1 TRBV5-5
ASSGALWSTEAF - TRBV3-1/TRBV3-2
ASSPEGASNQPQH - TRBV9
ASSFGQGAYNEQF TRBD1 TRBV6-2/TRBV6-3
ASSLRTGYNSPLH TRBD1 TRBV11-2
ASSQDEGLAAEGELF TRBD2 TRBV4-2
ASSQDPGAASPLH - TRBV4-3
ASSRGQVDAYEQY TRBD1 TRBV4-1
ASSLWDRGETQY TRBD1 TRBV5-4
ATILTGNSPLH - TRBV19
ASSFQGSETQY - TRBV7-8
ASSEVYSNQPQH - TRBV2
ASTSRLSSNQPQH - TRBV6-5
ASSLRTGEKLF - TRBV28
SAGQADTQY TRBD1 TRBV29-1
ASSLGDRGRGDTQY TRBD2 TRBV7-2
ATSRDIDEQF - TRBV15
ASSRTSGQADTQY TRBD2 TRBV7-3
ASTSLGQGISDTQY TRBD1 TRBV2
ASSLGRTDYGYT - TRBV7-8
ASKGAYNEQF - TRBV9
ASSLDDRSTDTQY - TRBV7-8
ASSWALEAF - TRBV19
ASSRGNYGYT - TRBV14
SVAGTSFYNEQF TRBD2 TRBV29-1
SVEGSGQGNYGYT TRBD1 TRBV29-1
ASSQSPRGSGNTIY - TRBV3-1/TRBV3-2
ASSPGGEDTQY - TRBV7-9
ASSQVNRNTEAF - TRBV4-1
ASSQSLHPSSYEQY - TRBV4-1
ASSETGRYGYT - TRBV6-4
ASSSGQGVANTGELF TRBD1 TRBV5-1
ASAGTTNTGELF TRBD2 TRBV5-1
ASSNSGLANEQF TRBD2 TRBV5-1
ASWGRSYEQY - TRBV28
ASSRQGSTDTQY TRBD1 TRBV5-1
ASSLQGYTEAF - TRBV7-2
ASSPGPNNQPQH - TRBV18
ASSLRQTGANEKLF TRBD1 TRBV28
ASSLPGTANTGELF TRBD1 TRBV5-1
ASSIAAGAGYGYT - TRBV19
ASSPGQGGYT TRBD1 TRBV5-4
ASSSLPGTQSYEQY - TRBV6-6
ASSAQVGTSGYNEQF TRBD2 TRBV7-6
ASKGAGVNTEAF TRBD1 TRBV28
ASRTPGQPVGNTIY TRBD1 TRBV28
ASSERGTVTDTQY TRBD1 TRBV6-1